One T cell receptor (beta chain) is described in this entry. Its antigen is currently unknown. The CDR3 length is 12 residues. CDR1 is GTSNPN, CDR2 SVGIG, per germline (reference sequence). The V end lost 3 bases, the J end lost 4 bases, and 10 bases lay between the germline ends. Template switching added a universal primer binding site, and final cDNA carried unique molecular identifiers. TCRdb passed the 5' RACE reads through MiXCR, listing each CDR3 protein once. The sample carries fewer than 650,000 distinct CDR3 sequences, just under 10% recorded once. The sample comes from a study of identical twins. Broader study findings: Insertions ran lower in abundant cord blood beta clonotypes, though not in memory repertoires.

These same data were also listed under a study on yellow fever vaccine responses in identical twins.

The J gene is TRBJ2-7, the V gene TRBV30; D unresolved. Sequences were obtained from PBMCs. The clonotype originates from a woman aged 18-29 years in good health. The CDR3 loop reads CAWSNLGYEQYF. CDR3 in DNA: TGTGCCTGGAGCAACCTAGGATACGAGCAGTACTTC. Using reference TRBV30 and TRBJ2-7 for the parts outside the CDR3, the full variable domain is SQTIHQWPATLVQPVGSPLSLECTVEGTSNPNLYWYRQAAGRGLQLLFYSVGIGQISSEVPQNLSASRPQDRQFILSSKKLLLSDSGFYLCAWSNLGYEQYFGPGTRLTVT.